This TCR beta chain came from a study of cytomegalovirus exposure and HLA in healthy donors. On the study more broadly: Within the Caucasian-associated ancestry cluster were around 80% of the roughly 400 genotyped donors. Study observations and caveats: In a later analysis, an Asian-associated ancestry cluster reportedly showed fewer N-insertions than the roughly 650-donor mean. A classifier reportedly called cytomegalovirus status with high sensitivity and specificity.

The PCR was carried out with 60 Vbeta primers and 13 Jbeta primers. Here immunoSEQ multiplex PCR was the method, and the copy in TCRdb shows in-frame clones only, minus some. The sample includes 150,000 or so clones, 80% to 90% seen only once; the top ten take 5% to 7%. Turning to this clone: Its specificity is not known.

Germline V CDR1 and CDR2: SGHNT, YYREEE (reference sequence). The ends were cut back, 2 bases at V and 0 bases at J, with 12 bases in the middle. This CDR3 region has 16 residues. This TCR was recovered from a man aged 45-60 years in good health and CMV-seropositive. Sequenced sample: PBMCs. The chain employs TRBV5-4 and TRBJ1-3; D is uncertain. Written as DNA, the CDR3 is TGTGCCAGCAGCTTCACGCCGAGGGACTCTGGAAACACCATATATTTT. Its translation is CASSFTPRDSGNTIYF.